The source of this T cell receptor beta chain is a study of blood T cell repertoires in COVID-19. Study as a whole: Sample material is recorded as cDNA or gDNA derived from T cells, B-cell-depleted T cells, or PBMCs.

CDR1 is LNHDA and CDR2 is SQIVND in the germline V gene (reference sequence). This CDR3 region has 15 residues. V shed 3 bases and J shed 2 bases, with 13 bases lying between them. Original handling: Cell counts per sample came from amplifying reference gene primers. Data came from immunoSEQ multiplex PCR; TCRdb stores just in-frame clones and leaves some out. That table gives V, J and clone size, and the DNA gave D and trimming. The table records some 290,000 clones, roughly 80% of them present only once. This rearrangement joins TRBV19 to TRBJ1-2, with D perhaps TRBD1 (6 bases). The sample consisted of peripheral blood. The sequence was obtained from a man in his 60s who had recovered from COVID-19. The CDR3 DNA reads TGTGCCAGTAGTATGACAGGCGGATCGAACTATGGCTACACCTTC. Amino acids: CASSMTGGSNYGYTF.